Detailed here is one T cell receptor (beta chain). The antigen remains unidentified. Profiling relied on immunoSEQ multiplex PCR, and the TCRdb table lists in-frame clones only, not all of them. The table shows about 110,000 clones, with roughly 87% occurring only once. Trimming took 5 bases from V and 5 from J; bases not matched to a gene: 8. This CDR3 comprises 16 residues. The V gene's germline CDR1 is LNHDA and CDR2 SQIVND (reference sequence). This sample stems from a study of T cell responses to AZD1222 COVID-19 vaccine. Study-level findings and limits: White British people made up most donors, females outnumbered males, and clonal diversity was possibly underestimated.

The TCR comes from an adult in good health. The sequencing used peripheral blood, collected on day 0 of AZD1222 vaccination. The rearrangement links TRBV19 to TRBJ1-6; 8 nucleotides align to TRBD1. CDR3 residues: CASSPRTGTNNSPLHF. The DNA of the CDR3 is TGTGCCAGTAGTCCCCGGACAGGGACCAATAATTCACCCCTCCACTTT.